This T cell receptor (beta chain) emerged from a study of CD8+ T cells in alopecia areata. Turning to the study itself: The drug, oral tofacitinib, was given to treated patients at 5 to 10 mg twice daily.

cDNA serving as the sequencing template came from extracted, reverse transcribed RNA. Clones were read by immunoSEQ multiplex PCR, and TCRdb kept only the in-frame ones, dropping some. The sample has 140,000 or so clones; 51% are singletons. There are a few counts of this clone. The CDR3 has 15 residues. CDR1 is SGHDN, CDR2 FVKESK, per germline. Trimming removed 3 bases from V and 6 bases from J; junction bases left unmatched: 8. The gene calls are TRBV14 and TRBJ2-7; 10 bases map to TRBD1. This clonotype originated in a human donor with alopecia areata. This specimen was CD4+ T cells sorted from blood, taken at week 0. CDR3 loop: CASSHRGTGALEQYF. CDR3 in DNA: TGTGCCAGCAGCCACCGAGGGACAGGGGCCCTCGAGCAGTACTTC.